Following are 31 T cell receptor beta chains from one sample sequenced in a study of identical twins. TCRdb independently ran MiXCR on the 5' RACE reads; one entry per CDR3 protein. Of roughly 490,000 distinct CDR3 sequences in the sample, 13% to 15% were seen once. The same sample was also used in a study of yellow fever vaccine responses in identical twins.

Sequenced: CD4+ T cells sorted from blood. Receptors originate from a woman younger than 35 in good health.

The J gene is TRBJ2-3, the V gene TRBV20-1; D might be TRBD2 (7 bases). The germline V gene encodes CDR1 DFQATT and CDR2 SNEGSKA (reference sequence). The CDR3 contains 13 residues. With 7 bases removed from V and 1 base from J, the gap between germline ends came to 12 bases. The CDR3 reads CSVWGGGTDTQYF. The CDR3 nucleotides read TGCAGTGTGTGGGGGGGCGGCACAGATACGCAGTATTTT.

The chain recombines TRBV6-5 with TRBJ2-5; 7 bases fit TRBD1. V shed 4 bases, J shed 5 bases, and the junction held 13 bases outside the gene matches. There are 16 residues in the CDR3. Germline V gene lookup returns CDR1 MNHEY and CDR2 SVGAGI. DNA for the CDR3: TGTGCCAGCAGTTCCGGAGACATTTCGGACAGGGAGACCCAGTACTTC. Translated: CASSSGDISDRETQYF.

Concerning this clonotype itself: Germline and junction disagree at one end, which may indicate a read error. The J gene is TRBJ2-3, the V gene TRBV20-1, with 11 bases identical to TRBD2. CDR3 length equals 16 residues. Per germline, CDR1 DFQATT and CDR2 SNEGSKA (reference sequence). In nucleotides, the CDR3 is TGCTGTGCTAGAGCCCGGACTAGCGGGTACACAGATACGCAGTATTTT. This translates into CCARARTSGYTDTQYF.

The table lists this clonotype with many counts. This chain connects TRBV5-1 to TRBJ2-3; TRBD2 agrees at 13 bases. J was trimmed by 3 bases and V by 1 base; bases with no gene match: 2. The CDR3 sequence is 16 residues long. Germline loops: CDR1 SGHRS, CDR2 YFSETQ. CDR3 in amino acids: CASSLTSGRGTDTQYF. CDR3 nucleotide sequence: TGCGCCAGCAGCTTGACTAGCGGGAGGGGGACAGATACGCAGTATTTT.

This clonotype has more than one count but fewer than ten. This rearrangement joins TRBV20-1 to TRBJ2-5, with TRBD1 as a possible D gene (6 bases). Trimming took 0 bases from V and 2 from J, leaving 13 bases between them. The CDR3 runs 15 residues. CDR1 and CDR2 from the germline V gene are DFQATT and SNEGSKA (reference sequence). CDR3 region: CSAREPQGRQETQYF. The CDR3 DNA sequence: TGCAGTGCTAGAGAGCCCCAGGGGAGACAAGAGACCCAGTACTTC.

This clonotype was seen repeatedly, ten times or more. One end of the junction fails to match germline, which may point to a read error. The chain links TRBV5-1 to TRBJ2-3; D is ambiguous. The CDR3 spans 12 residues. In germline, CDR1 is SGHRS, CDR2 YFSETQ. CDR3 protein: CASSLTTDTQYF. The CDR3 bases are TGTGCCAGCAGTCTAACTACAGATACGCAGTATTTT.

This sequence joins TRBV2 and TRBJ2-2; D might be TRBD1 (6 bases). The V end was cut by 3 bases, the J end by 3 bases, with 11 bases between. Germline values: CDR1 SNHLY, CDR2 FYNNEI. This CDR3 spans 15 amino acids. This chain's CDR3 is CASSDRGRDTGELFF. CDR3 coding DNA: TGTGCCAGCAGTGACAGGGGACGTGACACCGGGGAGCTGTTTTTT.

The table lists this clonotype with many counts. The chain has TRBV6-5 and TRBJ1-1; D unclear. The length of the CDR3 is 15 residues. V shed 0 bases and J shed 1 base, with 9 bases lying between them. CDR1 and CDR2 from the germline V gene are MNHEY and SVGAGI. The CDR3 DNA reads TGTGCCAGCAGTTACTCGACCGCGACGAACACTGAAGCTTTCTTT. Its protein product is CASSYSTATNTEAFF.

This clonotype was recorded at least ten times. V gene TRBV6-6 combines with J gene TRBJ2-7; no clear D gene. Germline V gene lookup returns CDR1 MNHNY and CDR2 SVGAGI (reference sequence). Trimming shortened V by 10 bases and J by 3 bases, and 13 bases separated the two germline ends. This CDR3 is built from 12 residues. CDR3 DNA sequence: TGTGCCACCACGGATAGCAGCTACGAGCAGTACTTC. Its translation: CATTDSSYEQYF.

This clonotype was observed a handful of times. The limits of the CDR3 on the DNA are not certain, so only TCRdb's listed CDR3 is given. The CDR3 sequence is CASSLVAGGNLKYF. This chain connects TRBV12-3 or TRBV12-4 to TRBJ2-4; whether TRBD2, the table's D call, matches the DNA was not checked. The CDR3 spans 14 amino acids, including both terminal residues.

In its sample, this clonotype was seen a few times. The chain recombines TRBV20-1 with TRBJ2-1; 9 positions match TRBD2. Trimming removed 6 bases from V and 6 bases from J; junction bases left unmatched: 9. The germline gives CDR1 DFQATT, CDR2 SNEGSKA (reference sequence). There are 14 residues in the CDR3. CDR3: CSAPKAGGINEQFF. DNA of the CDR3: TGCAGTGCCCCTAAAGCGGGGGGAATCAATGAGCAGTTCTTC.

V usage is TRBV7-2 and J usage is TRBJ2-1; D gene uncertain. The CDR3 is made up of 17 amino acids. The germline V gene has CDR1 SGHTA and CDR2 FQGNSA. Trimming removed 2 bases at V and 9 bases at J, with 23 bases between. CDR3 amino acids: CASSLSNVNVILGEQFF. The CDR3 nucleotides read TGTGCCAGCAGCTTAAGTAACGTGAACGTAATATTGGGTGAGCAGTTCTTC.

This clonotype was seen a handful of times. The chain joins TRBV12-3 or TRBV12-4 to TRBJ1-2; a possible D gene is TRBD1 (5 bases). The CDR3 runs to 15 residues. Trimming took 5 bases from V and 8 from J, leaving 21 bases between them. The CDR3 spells CASSDRAGGTAGYTF. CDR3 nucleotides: TGTGCCAGCAGTGACCGAGCAGGAGGGACCGCCGGCTACACCTTC.

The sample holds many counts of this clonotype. The DNA of the CDR3 is TGTGCCAGCACCCTACAGGGGAGAAAGGCCAACGTCCTGACTTTC. This codes for CASTLQGRKANVLTF. The genes are TRBV5-6 and TRBJ2-6; 7 nucleotides match TRBD1. After removal of 6 bases from V and 6 bases from J, the junction contained 9 bases not matched to a gene. Germline lookup yields CDR1 SGHDT and CDR2 YYEEEE. This CDR3 spans 15 amino acids.

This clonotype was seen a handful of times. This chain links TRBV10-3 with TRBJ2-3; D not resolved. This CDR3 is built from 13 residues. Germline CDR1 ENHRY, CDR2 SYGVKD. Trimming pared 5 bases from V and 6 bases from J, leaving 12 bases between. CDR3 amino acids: CAISSVVGDTQYF. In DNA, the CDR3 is TGTGCCATCAGTTCCGTGGTGGGTGATACGCAGTATTTT.

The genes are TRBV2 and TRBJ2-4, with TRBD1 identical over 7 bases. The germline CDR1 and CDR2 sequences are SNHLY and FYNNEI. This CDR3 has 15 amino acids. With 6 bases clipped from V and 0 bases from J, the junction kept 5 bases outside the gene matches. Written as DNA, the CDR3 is TGTGCCAGCAGACCGACAGGGATAGCCAAAAACATTCAGTACTTC. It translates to CASRPTGIAKNIQYF.

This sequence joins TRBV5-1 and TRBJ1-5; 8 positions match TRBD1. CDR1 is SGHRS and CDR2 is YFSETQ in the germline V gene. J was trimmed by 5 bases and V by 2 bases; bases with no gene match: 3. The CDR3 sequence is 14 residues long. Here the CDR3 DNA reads TGCGCCAGCAGCTTCACAGGGGGGGATCAGCCCCAGCATTTT. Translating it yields CASSFTGGDQPQHF.

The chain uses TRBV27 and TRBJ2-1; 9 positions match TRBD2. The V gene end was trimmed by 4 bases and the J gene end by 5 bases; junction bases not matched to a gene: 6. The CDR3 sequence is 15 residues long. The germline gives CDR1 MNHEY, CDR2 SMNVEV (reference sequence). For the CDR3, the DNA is TGTGCCAGCAGTTCTGTAGCGGGAGTGGACAATGAGCAGTTCTTC. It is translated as CASSSVAGVDNEQFF.

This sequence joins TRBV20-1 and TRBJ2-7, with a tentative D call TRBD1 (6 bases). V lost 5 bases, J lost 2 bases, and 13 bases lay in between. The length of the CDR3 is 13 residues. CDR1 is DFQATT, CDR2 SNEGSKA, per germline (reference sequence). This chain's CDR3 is CSAAGQIPYEQYF. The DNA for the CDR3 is TGCAGTGCTGCAGGACAGATCCCCTACGAGCAGTACTTC.

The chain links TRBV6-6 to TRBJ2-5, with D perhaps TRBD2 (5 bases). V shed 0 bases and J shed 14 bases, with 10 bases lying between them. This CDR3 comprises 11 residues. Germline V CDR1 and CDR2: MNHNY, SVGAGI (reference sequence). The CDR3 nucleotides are TGTGCCAGCAGTTACTCAGGGAGCGTCTACTTC. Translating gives CASSYSGSVYF.

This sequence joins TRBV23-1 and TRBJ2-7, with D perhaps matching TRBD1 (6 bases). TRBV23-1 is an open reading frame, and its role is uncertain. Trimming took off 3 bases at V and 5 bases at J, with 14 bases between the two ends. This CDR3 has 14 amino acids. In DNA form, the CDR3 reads TGCGCCAGCAGTCAGTTTGTCAGGGGCCACGAGCAGTACTTC. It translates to CASSQFVRGHEQYF.

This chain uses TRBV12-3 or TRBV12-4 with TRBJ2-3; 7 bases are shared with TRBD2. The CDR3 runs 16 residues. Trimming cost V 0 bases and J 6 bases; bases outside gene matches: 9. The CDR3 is CASSLALGGPWDTQYF. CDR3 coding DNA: TGTGCCAGCAGTTTAGCCTTGGGAGGGCCTTGGGATACGCAGTATTTT.

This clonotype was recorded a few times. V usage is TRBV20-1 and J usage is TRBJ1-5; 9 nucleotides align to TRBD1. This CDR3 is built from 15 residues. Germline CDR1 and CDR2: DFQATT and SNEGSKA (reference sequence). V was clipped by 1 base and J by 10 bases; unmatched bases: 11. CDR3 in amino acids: CSARGDRDRVYPQHF. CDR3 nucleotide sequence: TGCAGTGCTAGAGGCGACAGGGACAGGGTTTACCCCCAGCATTTT.

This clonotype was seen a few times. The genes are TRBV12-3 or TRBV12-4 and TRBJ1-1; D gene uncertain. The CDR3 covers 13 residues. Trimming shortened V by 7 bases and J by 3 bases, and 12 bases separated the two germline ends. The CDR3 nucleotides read TGTGCCAGCACCTATACTGGGGACACTGAAGCTTTCTTT. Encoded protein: CASTYTGDTEAFF.

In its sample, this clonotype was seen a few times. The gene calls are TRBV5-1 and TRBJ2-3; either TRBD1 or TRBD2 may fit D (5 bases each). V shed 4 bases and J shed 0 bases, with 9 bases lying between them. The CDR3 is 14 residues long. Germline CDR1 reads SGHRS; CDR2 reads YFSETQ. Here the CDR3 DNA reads TGCGCCAGCAGCACCCGGGACAGCACAGATACGCAGTATTTT. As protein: CASSTRDSTDTQYF.

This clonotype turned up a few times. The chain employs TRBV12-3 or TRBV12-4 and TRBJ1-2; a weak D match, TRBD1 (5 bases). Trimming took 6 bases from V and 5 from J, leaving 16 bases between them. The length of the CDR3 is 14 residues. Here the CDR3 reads CASSPAGRLYGYTF. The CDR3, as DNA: TGTGCCAGCAGCCCCGCGGGACGGCTGTATGGCTACACCTTC.

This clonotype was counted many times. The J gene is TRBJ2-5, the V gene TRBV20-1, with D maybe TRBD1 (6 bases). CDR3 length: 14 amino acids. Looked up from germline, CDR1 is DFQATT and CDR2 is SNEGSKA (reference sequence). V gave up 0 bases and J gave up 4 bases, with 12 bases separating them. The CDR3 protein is CSARDRQGRETQYF. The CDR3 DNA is TGCAGTGCTAGAGATAGGCAGGGGCGAGAGACCCAGTACTTC.

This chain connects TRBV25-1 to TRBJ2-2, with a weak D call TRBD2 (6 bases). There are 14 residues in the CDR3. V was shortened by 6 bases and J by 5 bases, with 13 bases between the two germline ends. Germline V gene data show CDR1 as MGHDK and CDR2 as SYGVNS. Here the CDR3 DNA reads TGTGCCAGCAGCAAGTTCGGGGGAACCGGGGAGCTGTTTTTT. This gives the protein CASSKFGGTGELFF.

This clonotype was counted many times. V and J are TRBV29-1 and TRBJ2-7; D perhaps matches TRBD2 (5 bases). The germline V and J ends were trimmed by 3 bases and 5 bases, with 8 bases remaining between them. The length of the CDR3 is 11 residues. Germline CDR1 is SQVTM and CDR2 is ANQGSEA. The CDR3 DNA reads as TGCAGCGTTGATCGCGGGCACGAGCAGTACTTC. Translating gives CSVDRGHEQYF.

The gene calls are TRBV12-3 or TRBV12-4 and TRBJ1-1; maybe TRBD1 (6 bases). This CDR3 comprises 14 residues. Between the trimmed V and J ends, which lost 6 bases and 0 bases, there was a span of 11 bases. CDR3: CASRLGGMNTEAFF. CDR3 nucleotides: TGTGCCAGCAGGTTGGGGGGCATGAACACTGAAGCTTTCTTT.

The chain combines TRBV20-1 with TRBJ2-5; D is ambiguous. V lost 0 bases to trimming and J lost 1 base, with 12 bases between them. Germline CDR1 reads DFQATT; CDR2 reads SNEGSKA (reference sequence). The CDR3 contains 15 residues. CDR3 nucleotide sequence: TGCAGTGCTAGAGATGGTAGGGCCAGCCAAGAGACCCAGTACTTC. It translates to CSARDGRASQETQYF.